Described below is a single TCR beta chain sequence and its context. The protocol was immunoSEQ multiplex PCR, while the TCRdb copy is restricted to in-frame clones and leaves out a portion. There are under 200,000 clones in the sample; approximately 87% occur only once, and roughly 3.7% lies in the top ten. There are 15 residues in the CDR3. Germline CDR1 LNHDA, CDR2 SQIVND (reference sequence). V shed 10 bases and J 7 bases; nucleotides not matched to a gene: 15. The sample comes from a study of blood T cell repertoires in COVID-19. This sequence was found in a young man with active or convalescent COVID-19. This sequence joins TRBV19 and TRBJ2-1; 8 bases are a match to TRBD1. Material: peripheral blood. The CDR3 reads CATQRTGMFLNEQFF. The CDR3 DNA is TGTGCCACCCAGAGGACAGGGATGTTTTTAAATGAGCAGTTCTTC.